This T cell receptor beta chain comes out of a study of OX40 agonist ivuxolimab in advanced cancers. Study as a whole: Ivuxolimab is an agonistic anti-OX40 (CD134) antibody, and patients were treated with it.

The CDR3 sequence is 15 residues long. Germline CDR1 reads MDHEN; CDR2 reads SYDVKM. With V trimmed by 0 bases and J by 7 bases, 6 bases remained unmatched. With autoimmune disease history or systemic immunosuppression, patients were excluded. Blood got drawn at baseline, again on cycle 4 day 1, and then on cycle 7 day 1. Study results and limitations: CD4+ T cells averaged fewer expanded clones than CD8+ T cells.

About this clone: No antigen is known for it.

Method: immunoSEQ multiplex PCR; TCRdb's copy keeps in-frame clones and lacks some. The sample has tens of thousands of clones; approximately 81% are singletons. V and J are TRBV28 and TRBJ1-5; 7 nucleotides agree with TRBD1. Here the sequenced sample was CD4+ or CD8+ T cells sorted from blood, taken in a trial of the OX40 agonist ivuxolimab. This TCR was recovered from an adult with an advanced solid tumor such as melanoma, head and neck, liver or kidney cancer. Here the CDR3 reads CASSLWGQSPQPQHF. CDR3 in DNA: TGTGCCAGCAGTTTATGGGGACAGTCCCCCCAGCCCCAGCATTTT.